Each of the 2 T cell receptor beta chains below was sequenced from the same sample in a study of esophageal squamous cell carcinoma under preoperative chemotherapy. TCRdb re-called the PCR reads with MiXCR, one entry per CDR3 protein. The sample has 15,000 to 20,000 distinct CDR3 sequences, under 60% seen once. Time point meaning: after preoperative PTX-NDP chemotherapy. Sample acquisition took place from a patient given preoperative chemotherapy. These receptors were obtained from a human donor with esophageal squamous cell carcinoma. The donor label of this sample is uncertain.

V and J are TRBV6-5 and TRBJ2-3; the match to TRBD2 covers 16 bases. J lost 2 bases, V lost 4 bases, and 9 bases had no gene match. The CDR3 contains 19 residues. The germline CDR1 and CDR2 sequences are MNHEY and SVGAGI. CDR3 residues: CASSSVPGLAGGHTDTQYF. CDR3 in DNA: TGTGCCAGCAGTTCAGTCCCGGGACTAGCGGGAGGGCACACAGATACGCAGTATTTT.

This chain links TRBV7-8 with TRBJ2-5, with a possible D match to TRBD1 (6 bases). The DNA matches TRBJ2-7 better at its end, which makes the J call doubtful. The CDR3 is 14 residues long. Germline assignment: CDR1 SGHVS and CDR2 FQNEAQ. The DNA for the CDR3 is TGTGCCAGCAGCCAGTTAGTCAGGGGTTACGAGCAGTACTTC. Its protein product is CASSQLVRGYEQYF.